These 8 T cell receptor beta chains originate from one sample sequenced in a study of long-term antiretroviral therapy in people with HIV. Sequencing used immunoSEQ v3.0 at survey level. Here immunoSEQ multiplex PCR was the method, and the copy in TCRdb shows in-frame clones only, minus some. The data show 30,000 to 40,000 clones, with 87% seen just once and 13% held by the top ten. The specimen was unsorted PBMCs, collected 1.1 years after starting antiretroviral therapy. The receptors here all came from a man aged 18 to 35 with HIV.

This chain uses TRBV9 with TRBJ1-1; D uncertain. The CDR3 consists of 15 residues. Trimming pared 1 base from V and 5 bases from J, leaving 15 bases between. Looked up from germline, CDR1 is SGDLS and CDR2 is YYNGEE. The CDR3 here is CASSVSPGDRTEAFF. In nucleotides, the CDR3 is TGTGCCAGCAGCGTATCCCCAGGTGATAGAACTGAAGCTTTCTTT.

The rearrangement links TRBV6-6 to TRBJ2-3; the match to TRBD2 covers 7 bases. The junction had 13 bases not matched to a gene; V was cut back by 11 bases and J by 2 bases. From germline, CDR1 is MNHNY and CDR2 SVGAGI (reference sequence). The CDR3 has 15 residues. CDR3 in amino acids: CACSSMGGVTDTQYF. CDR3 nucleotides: TGTGCCTGCTCTTCCATGGGAGGGGTCACAGATACGCAGTATTTT.

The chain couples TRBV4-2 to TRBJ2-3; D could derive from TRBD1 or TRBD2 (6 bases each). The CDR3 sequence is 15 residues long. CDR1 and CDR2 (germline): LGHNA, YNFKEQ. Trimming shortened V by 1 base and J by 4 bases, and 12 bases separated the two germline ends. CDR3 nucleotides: TGTGCCAGCAGCCAAGGAGGAGGGGGTGCAGATACGCAGTATTTT. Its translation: CASSQGGGGADTQYF.

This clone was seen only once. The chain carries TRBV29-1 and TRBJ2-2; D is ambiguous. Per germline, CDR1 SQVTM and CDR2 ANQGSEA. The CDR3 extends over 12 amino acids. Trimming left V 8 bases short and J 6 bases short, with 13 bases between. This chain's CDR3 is CSYALGPGELFF. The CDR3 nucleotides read TGCAGCTACGCCCTGGGTCCCGGGGAGCTGTTTTTT.

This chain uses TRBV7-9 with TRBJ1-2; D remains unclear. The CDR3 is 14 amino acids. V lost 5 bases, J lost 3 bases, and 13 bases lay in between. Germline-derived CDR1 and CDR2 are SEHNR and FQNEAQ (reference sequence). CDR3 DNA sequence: TGTGCCAGCAGCACGGCGGGGTTCGACTATGGCTACACCTTC. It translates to CASSTAGFDYGYTF.

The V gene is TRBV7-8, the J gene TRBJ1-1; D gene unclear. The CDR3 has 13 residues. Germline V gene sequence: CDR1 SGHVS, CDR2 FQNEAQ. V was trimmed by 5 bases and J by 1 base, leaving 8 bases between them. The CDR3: CASSGGSNTEAFF. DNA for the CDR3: TGTGCCAGCAGCGGTGGATCGAACACTGAAGCTTTCTTT.

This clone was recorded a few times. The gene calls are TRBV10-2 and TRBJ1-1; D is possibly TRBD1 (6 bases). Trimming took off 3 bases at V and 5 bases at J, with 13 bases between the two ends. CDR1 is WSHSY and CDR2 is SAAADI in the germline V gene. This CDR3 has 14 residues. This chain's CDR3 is CASSDAGELTEAFF. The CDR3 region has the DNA TGCGCCAGCAGTGACGCAGGGGAATTGACTGAAGCTTTCTTT.

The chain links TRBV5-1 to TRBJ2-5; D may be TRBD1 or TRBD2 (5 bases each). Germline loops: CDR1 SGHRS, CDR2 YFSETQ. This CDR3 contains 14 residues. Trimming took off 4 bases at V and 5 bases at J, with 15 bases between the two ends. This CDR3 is CASSAYQGGETQYF. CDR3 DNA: TGCGCCAGCAGCGCCTACCAGGGCGGGGAGACCCAGTACTTC. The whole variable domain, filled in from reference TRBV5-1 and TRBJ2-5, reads KAGVTQTPRYLIKTRGQQVTLSCSPISGHRSVSWYQQTPGQGLQFLFEYFSETQRNKGNFPGRFSGRQFSNSRSEMNVSTLELGDSALYLCASSAYQGGETQYFGPGTRLLVL.